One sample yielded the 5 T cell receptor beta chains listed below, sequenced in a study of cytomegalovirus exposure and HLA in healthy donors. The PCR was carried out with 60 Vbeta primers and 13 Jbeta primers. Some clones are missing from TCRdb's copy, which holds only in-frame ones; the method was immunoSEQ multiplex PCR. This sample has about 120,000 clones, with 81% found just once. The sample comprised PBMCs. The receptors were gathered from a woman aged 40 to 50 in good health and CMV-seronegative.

DNA of the CDR3: TGCGCCAGCAGCCAGAGTTTGAGCGGGACAGGGCAAGAAAAACTGTTTTTT. It specifies CASSQSLSGTGQEKLFF. The chain combines TRBV4-1 with TRBJ1-4; 9 bases match TRBD1. Per the germline V gene, CDR1 is MGHRA and CDR2 is YSYEKL. The V gene end was trimmed by 3 bases and the J gene end by 8 bases; junction bases not matched to a gene: 13. The CDR3 has 17 residues.

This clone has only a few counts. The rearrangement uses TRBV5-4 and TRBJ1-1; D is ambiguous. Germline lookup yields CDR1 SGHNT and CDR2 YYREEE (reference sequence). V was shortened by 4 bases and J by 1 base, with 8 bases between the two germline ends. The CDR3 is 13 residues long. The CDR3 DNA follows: TGTGCCAGCAGCGTTACACGGAACACTGAAGCTTTCTTT. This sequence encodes CASSVTRNTEAFF.

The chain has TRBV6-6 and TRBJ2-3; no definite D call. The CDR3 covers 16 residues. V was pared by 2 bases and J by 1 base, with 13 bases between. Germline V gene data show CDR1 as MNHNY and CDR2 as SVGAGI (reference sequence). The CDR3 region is CASSYGPHAGTDTQYF. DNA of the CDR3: TGTGCCAGCAGTTACGGGCCTCATGCCGGCACAGATACGCAGTATTTT.

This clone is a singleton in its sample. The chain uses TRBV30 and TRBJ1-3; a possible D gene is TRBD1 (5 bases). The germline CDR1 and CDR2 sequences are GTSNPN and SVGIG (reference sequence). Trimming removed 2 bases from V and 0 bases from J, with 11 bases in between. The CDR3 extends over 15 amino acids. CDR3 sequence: CAWSIRAHSGNTIYF. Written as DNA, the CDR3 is TGTGCCTGGAGTATCAGGGCCCACTCTGGAAACACCATATATTTT.

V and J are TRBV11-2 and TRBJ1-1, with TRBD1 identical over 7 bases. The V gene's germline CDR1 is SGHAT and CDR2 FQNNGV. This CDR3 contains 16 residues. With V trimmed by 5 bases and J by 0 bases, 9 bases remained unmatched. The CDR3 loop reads CASSRRGQLMNTEAFF. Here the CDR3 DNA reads TGTGCCAGCAGCCGGAGGGGACAGCTTATGAACACTGAAGCTTTCTTT. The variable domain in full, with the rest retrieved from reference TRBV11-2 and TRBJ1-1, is EAGVAQSPRYKIIEKRQSVAFWCNPISGHATLYWYQQILGQGPKLLIQFQNNGVVDDSQLPKDRFSAERLKGVDSTLKIQPAKLEDSAVYLCASSRRGQLMNTEAFFGQGTRLTVV.